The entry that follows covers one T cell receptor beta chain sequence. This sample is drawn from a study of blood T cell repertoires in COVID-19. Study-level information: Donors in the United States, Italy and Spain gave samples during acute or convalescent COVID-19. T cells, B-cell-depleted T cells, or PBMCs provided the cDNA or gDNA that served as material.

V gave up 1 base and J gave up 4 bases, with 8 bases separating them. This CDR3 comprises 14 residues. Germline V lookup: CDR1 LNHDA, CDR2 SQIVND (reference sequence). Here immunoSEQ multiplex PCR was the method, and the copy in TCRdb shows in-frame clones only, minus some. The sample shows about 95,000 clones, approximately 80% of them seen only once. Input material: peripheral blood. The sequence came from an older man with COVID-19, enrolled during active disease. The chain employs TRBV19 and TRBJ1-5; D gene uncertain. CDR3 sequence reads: CASSIARQNQPQHF. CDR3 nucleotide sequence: TGTGCCAGTAGTATAGCGAGGCAAAATCAGCCCCAGCATTTT.